Listed here is a single T cell receptor (beta chain). The antigen is undetermined. Only in-frame clones appear in the TCRdb table, and some are missing; sequencing was by immunoSEQ multiplex PCR. The sample yields around 34,000 clones, around 85% seen once. This sample is drawn from a study of STAT5B mutations in CD4+ large granular lymphocyte leukemia. Study-level points and caveats: CD4-sorted patient repertoires seemed more clonal than healthy CD4+ repertoires. The CD4+ versus CD8+ T-LGLL clonality difference may reflect limited sample size.

The CDR3 covers 15 residues. The V gene's germline CDR1 is SEHNR and CDR2 FQNEAQ (reference sequence). V gave up 4 bases and J gave up 3 bases; unmatched junction bases: 5. The V gene is TRBV7-9, the J gene TRBJ1-4, with 7 bases lining up with TRBD1. This receptor was identified in a human donor in good health. The sequencing input was CD4+ T cells from blood buffy coats. The CDR3 reads CASSSQGHPNEKLFF. CDR3 bases: TGTGCCAGCAGCTCACAGGGGCATCCTAATGAAAAACTGTTTTTT.